The 21 T cell receptor beta chains below all came from one sample that was sequenced in a study of brain T cells in children with intractable seizures. Here immunoSEQ multiplex PCR was the method, and the copy in TCRdb shows in-frame clones only, minus some. This table has about 64,000 clones, approximately 95% appearing once. The sequences come from peripheral blood, collected at surgery. These receptors were taken from a boy younger than two with focal cortical dysplasia and intractable seizures.

The chain links TRBV7-2 to TRBJ1-5; D unclear. V dropped 5 bases and J dropped 3 bases, with 5 bases sitting between them. The germline V gene encodes CDR1 SGHTA and CDR2 FQGNSA. This CDR3 has 12 residues. The CDR3 loop reads CASSRYNQPQHF. DNA of the CDR3: TGTGCCAGCAGCCGATACAATCAGCCCCAGCATTTT.

This chain joins TRBV18 and TRBJ1-1; D is uncertain. Germline-derived CDR1 and CDR2 are KGHSH and LQKENI. Trimming cost V 6 bases and J 0 bases, with 20 bases left between them. CDR3 length: 17 amino acids. CDR3 region: CASSPMGIVAVNTEAFF. CDR3 coding DNA: TGTGCCAGCTCCCCCATGGGAATTGTTGCCGTGAACACTGAAGCTTTCTTT.

This chain joins TRBV10-3 and TRBJ1-6, with D perhaps TRBD1 (5 bases). This CDR3 is built from 15 residues. The V gene lost 3 bases and the J gene lost 5 bases, with 11 bases spanning the gap. Germline CDR1 is ENHRY and CDR2 is SYGVKD. The CDR3 loop reads CAISDRTLNNSPLHF. Here the CDR3 DNA reads TGTGCCATCAGTGACAGGACACTTAATAATTCACCCCTCCACTTT.

J is TRBJ2-3 and V is TRBV2, with 8 bases matching TRBD1. The junction had 13 bases not matched to a gene; V was cut back by 9 bases and J by 5 bases. CDR1 SNHLY and CDR2 FYNNEI come from the germline V gene. The CDR3 is 15 residues long. The CDR3 DNA is TGTGCCAGAGACAAACTGGACAGGGTTGGAGATACGCAGTATTTT. It encodes CARDKLDRVGDTQYF. Together with reference TRBV2 and TRBJ2-3, the CDR3 gives the full variable domain: EPEVTQTPSHQVTQMGQEVILRCVPISNHLYFYWYRQILGQKVEFLVSFYNNEISEKSEIFDDQFSVERPDGSNFTLKIRSTKLEDSAMYFCARDKLDRVGDTQYFGPGTRLTVL.

This rearrangement joins TRBV7-9 to TRBJ2-7; the match to TRBD1 covers 7 bases. Losses at the gene ends were 5 bases for V and 3 bases for J; bases not matched to a gene: 10. The CDR3 covers 15 residues. CDR1 and CDR2 from the germline V gene are SEHNR and FQNEAQ (reference sequence). The CDR3 bases are TGTGCCAGCAGCCCGGCACGCAGGGGGTACTACGAGCAGTACTTC. Protein sequence: CASSPARRGYYEQYF.

J is TRBJ2-1 and V is TRBV3-1 (or the pseudogene TRBV3-2); 14 bases line up with TRBD2. The CDR3 spans 15 residues. V trimming: 4 bases; J trimming: 6 bases; junction bases outside the gene matches: 2. Germline values: CDR1 LGHDT, CDR2 YNNKEL (reference sequence). CDR3 region: CASSPGLAGGNEQFF. The DNA of the CDR3 is TGTGCCAGCAGCCCAGGACTAGCGGGAGGCAATGAGCAGTTCTTC.

The chain's CDR3 is CASSLDGTGTGELFF. CDR3 nucleotides: TGCGCCAGCAGCTTGGACGGGACGGGGACCGGGGAGCTGTTTTTT. This sequence joins TRBV5-1 and TRBJ2-2, with D perhaps assigned TRBD1 or TRBD2 (5 bases each). V lost 0 bases, J lost 5 bases, and 11 bases lay in between. CDR1 SGHRS and CDR2 YFSETQ come from the germline V gene. There are 15 residues in the CDR3.

This clone was seen only once. This chain connects TRBV4-3 to TRBJ2-3; D is possibly TRBD2 (6 bases). The V end was cut by 0 bases, the J end by 3 bases, with 10 bases between. CDR3 size: 15 residues. Germline V gene lookup returns CDR1 LGHNA and CDR2 YSLEER. CDR3 sequence: CASSQEREVTDTQYF. The CDR3 bases are TGCGCCAGCAGCCAAGAGCGGGAAGTGACAGATACGCAGTATTTT.

The V gene is TRBV3-1 (or the pseudogene TRBV3-2), the J gene TRBJ1-1; a possible D gene is TRBD1 (5 bases). The CDR3 runs to 12 residues. Germline V gene sequence: CDR1 LGHDT, CDR2 YNNKEL (reference sequence). Trimming pared 3 bases from V and 10 bases from J, leaving 12 bases between. The CDR3 here is CASSQALGPAFF. The CDR3 region has the DNA TGTGCCAGCAGCCAGGCCCTGGGGCCAGCTTTCTTT.

This clone showed up just once. The chain joins TRBV4-3 to TRBJ2-1, with 11 bases lining up with TRBD2. The V segment lost 1 base and the J segment 6 bases; nucleotides outside the gene matches: 8. CDR1 LGHNA and CDR2 YSLEER come from the germline V gene. This CDR3 comprises 17 residues. CDR3 in amino acids: CASSQGLAGGRVNEQFF. The CDR3 nucleotides are TGCGCCAGCAGCCAAGGCTTAGCGGGAGGGCGGGTCAATGAGCAGTTCTTC.

V and J are TRBV5-1 and TRBJ1-6; 8 bases map to TRBD1. There are 14 residues in the CDR3. Unmatched junction bases numbered 7, after V lost 7 bases and J lost 7 bases. Germline values: CDR1 SGHRS, CDR2 YFSETQ. The CDR3: CASQETGDNSPLHF. CDR3 sequence (DNA): TGCGCCAGCCAGGAGACAGGGGACAATTCACCCCTCCACTTT.

This clone was recorded once. The CDR3 reads CASSLAIANEQFF. CDR3 coding DNA: TGTGCCAGCAGCTTAGCCATAGCGAATGAGCAGTTCTTC. The chain couples TRBV7-2 to TRBJ2-1; D may be TRBD2 (5 bases). CDR1 is SGHTA, CDR2 FQGNSA, per germline. V was cut by 0 bases and J by 7 bases, with 7 bases left in between. The CDR3 is 13 amino acids.

The rearrangement links TRBV5-4 to TRBJ2-3, with 7 positions matching TRBD1. CDR3 length equals 15 residues. Losses at the gene ends were 0 bases for V and 1 base for J; bases not matched to a gene: 2. In germline, CDR1 is SGHNT, CDR2 YYREEE (reference sequence). The CDR3 bases are TGTGCCAGCAGCTTGGCCACAGGGGGCACAGATACGCAGTATTTT. It is translated as CASSLATGGTDTQYF. Looking up the rest from reference TRBV5-4 and TRBJ2-3 gives the full variable domain: ETGVTQSPTHLIKTRGQQVTLRCSSQSGHNTVSWYQQALGQGPQFIFQYYREEENGRGNFPPRFSGLQFPNYSSELNVNALELDDSALYLCASSLATGGTDTQYFGPGTRLTVL.

The gene calls are TRBV7-6 and TRBJ2-7, with 15 bases lining up with TRBD2. The trim removed 2 bases at V and 7 bases at J, leaving 15 bases unmatched. Germline-derived CDR1 and CDR2 are SGHVS and FNYEAQ. CDR3 length: 19 amino acids. CDR3 residues: CASSLTDIRTSGGAWEQYF. CDR3 DNA sequence: TGTGCCAGCAGCTTAACCGATATCAGGACTAGCGGGGGGGCATGGGAGCAGTACTTC.

This chain joins TRBV19 and TRBJ1-3; TRBD1 matches at 11 bases. Germline V lookup: CDR1 LNHDA, CDR2 SQIVND (reference sequence). V was clipped by 4 bases and J by 3 bases; unmatched bases: 14. The CDR3 covers 19 residues. The CDR3 loop reads CASSKDRGHWVLNGNTIYF. DNA for the CDR3: TGTGCCAGTAGTAAGGACAGGGGGCATTGGGTATTGAATGGAAACACCATATATTTT. Together with reference TRBV19 and TRBJ1-3, the CDR3 gives the full variable domain: DGGITQSPKYLFRKEGQNVTLSCEQNLNHDAMYWYRQDPGQGLRLIYYSQIVNDFQKGDIAEGYSVSREKKESFPLTVTSAQKNPTAFYLCASSKDRGHWVLNGNTIYFGEGSWLTVV.

The chain combines TRBV10-3 with TRBJ2-1; TRBD2 agrees at 12 bases. Germline CDR1 is ENHRY and CDR2 is SYGVKD. The V and J ends lost 4 bases and 6 bases, in that order; junction bases with no gene match: 10. The CDR3 has 17 amino acids. CDR3: CAISGSILAGGPNEQFF. The DNA for the CDR3 is TGTGCCATCAGTGGAAGTATACTAGCGGGAGGCCCCAATGAGCAGTTCTTC.

This clone was found a few times. The J gene is TRBJ2-1, the V gene TRBV3-1 (or the pseudogene TRBV3-2), with 10 bases lining up with TRBD1. The germline V gene has CDR1 LGHDT and CDR2 YNNKEL (reference sequence). The CDR3 length is 15 residues. V lost 3 bases, J lost 6 bases, and 5 bases stayed unmatched. CDR3 sequence (DNA): TGTGCCAGCAGCCACGGGACAGGGGCGGTCAATGAGCAGTTCTTC. Translating it yields CASSHGTGAVNEQFF.

V gene TRBV5-8 combines with J gene TRBJ2-1, with D possibly TRBD2 on 5 matching bases. There are 13 residues in the CDR3. With 5 bases removed from V and 5 bases from J, the gap between germline ends came to 11 bases. The germline V gene encodes CDR1 SGHTS and CDR2 YDEGEE. The CDR3 DNA is TGTGCCAGCAGTGGACTCCTAAACAATGAGCAGTTCTTC. Amino acids: CASSGLLNNEQFF.

This clone has a single count. The chain has TRBV5-1 and TRBJ2-7; D uncertain. Germline V gives CDR1 SGHRS, CDR2 YFSETQ. V lost 2 bases and J 5 bases, leaving 8 bases between the germline ends. The CDR3 runs to 12 residues. The CDR3 bases are TGCGCCAGCAGCTTAGGTGCCGACGAGCAGTACTTC. Protein: CASSLGADEQYF.

Only one count was recorded for this clone. The chain uses TRBV5-1 and TRBJ2-2; D is undetermined. The CDR3 has 12 amino acids. Trimming left V 4 bases short and J 7 bases short, with 8 bases between. Germline CDR1 reads SGHRS; CDR2 reads YFSETQ. CDR3 DNA: TGCGCCAGCAGCCCCTACGTCGGGGAGCTGTTTTTT. Protein: CASSPYVGELFF.

The chain joins TRBV10-3 to TRBJ2-7; TRBD2 might be the D (6 bases). The CDR3 runs 15 residues. Germline V gives CDR1 ENHRY, CDR2 SYGVKD. Trimming shortened V by 2 bases and J by 4 bases, and 15 bases separated the two germline ends. CDR3 protein: CAISETTSGVYEQYF. Written as DNA, the CDR3 is TGTGCCATCAGTGAGACGACTAGTGGTGTTTACGAGCAGTACTTC.